This section outlines one TCR beta chain sequence together with its context. The germline V gene has CDR1 MGHRA and CDR2 YSYEKL. The CDR3 has 15 residues. Trimming took off 1 base at V and 1 base at J, with 11 bases between the two ends. Primers included in the PCR were 60 Vbeta and 13 Jbeta primers. Measured with immunoSEQ multiplex PCR; TCRdb has only the in-frame clones, and not every one. The sample includes under 250,000 clones, around four fifths of them seen just once. The data belong to a study of cytomegalovirus exposure and HLA in healthy donors. What was sequenced was PBMCs. The sequence was collected from a boy under 10 years old in good health and CMV-seronegative. This chain links TRBV4-1 with TRBJ2-7, with D maybe TRBD1 (6 bases). CDR3 residues: CASSQGTGPSYEQYF. In nucleotides, the CDR3 is TGCGCCAGCAGCCAAGGTACAGGGCCGTCCTACGAGCAGTACTTC.